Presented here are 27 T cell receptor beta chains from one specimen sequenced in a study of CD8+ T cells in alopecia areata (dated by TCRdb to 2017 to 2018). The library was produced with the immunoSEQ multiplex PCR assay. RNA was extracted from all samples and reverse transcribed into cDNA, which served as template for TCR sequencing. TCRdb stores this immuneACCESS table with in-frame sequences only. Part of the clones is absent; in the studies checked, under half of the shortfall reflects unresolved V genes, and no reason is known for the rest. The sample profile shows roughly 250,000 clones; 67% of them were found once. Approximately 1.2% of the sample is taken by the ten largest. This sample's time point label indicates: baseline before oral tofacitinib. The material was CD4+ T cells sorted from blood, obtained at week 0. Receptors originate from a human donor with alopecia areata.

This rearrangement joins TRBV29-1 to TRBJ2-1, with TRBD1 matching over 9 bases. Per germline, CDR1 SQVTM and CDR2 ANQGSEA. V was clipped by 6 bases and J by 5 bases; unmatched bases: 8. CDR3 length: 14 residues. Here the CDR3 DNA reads TGCAGCGTGGTCGGACAGGGGAGGGACAATGAGCAGTTCTTC. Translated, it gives CSVVGQGRDNEQFF.

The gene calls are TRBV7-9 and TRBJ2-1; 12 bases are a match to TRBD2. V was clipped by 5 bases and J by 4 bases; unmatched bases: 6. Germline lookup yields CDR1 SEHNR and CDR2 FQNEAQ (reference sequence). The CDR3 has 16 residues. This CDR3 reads CASSPTSGGTYNEQFF. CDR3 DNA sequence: TGTGCCAGCAGCCCGACTAGCGGGGGAACTTACAATGAGCAGTTCTTC.

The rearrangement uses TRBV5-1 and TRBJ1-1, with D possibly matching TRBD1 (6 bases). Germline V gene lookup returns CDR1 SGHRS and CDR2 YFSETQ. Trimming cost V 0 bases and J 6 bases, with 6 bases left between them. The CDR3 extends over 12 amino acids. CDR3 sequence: CASSLGQAEAFF. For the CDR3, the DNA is TGCGCCAGCAGCTTGGGACAGGCTGAAGCTTTCTTT.

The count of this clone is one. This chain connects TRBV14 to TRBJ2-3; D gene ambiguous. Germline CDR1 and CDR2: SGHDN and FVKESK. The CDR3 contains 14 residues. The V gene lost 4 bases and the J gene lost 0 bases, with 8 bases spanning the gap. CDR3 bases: TGTGCCAGCAGCCTGACCCCTAGCACAGATACGCAGTATTTT. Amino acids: CASSLTPSTDTQYF.

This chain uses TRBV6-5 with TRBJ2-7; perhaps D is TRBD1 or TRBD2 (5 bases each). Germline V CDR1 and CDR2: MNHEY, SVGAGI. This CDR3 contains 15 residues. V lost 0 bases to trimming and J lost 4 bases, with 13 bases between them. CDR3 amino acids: CASSYSRGAFYEQYF. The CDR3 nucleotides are TGTGCCAGCAGTTACTCGAGAGGGGCCTTTTACGAGCAGTACTTC.

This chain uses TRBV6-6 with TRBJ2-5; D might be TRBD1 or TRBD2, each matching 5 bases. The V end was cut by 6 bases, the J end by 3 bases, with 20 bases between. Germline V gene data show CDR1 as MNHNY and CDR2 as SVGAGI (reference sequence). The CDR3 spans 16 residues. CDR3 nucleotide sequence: TGTGCCAGCAGCCCCGGGACCCAGGCCAGGGAAGAGACCCAGTACTTC. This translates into CASSPGTQAREETQYF.

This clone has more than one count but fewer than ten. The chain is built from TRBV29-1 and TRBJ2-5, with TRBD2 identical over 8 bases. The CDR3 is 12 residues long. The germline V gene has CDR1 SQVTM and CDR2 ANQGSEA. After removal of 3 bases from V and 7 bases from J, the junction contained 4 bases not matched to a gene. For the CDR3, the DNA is TGCAGCGTTGAGGTCGCGGGGGGGACCCAGTACTTC. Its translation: CSVEVAGGTQYF.

This chain's CDR3 is CASRSGLAGGSSYEQYF. The CDR3, as DNA: TGTGCCAGCAGATCGGGACTAGCGGGGGGGAGCTCCTACGAGCAGTACTTC. This sequence joins TRBV5-4 and TRBJ2-7; 16 bases align to TRBD2. Losses at the gene ends were 5 bases for V and 0 bases for J; bases not matched to a gene: 5. Germline values: CDR1 SGHNT, CDR2 YYREEE (reference sequence). This CDR3 spans 17 amino acids.

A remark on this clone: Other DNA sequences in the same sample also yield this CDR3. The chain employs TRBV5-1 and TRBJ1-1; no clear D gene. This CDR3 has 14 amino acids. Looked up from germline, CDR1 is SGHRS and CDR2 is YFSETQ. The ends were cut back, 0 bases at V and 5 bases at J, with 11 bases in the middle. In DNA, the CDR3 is TGCGCCAGCAGCTTGGCAGGAGGAGGGACTGAAGCTTTCTTT. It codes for CASSLAGGGTEAFF.

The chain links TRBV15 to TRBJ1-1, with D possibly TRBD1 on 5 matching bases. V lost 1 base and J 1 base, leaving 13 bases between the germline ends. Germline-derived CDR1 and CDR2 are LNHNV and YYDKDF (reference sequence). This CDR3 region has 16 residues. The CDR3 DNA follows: TGTGCCACCAGCAGAGGGACAAAGGCCTGGAACACTGAAGCTTTCTTT. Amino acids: CATSRGTKAWNTEAFF.

CDR3 region: CASRDDRAKYNEQFF. The CDR3 nucleotides are TGTGCCAGCAGGGATGACAGGGCCAAATACAATGAGCAGTTCTTC. This chain joins TRBV5-4 and TRBJ2-1, with TRBD1 matching 7 bases. Germline V gene lookup returns CDR1 SGHNT and CDR2 YYREEE (reference sequence). This CDR3 is 15 amino acids long. Germline trimming cut 5 bases from V and 4 bases from J; bases unmatched to any gene: 9.

In nucleotides, the CDR3 is TGCAGCGTTGGATGGGGTGGATCAAACACTGAAGCTTTCTTT. Translation: CSVGWGGSNTEAFF. The chain couples TRBV29-1 to TRBJ1-1, with D unclear. This CDR3 is 14 amino acids long. The germline CDR1 and CDR2 sequences are SQVTM and ANQGSEA. Trimming took 4 bases from V and 2 from J, leaving 14 bases between them.

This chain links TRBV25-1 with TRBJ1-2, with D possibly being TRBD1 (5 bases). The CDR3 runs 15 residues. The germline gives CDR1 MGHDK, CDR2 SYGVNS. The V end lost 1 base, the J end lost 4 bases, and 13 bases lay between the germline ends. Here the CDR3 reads CASSESGTSSYGYTF. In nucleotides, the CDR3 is TGTGCCAGCAGTGAATCGGGGACCTCCTCCTATGGCTACACCTTC.

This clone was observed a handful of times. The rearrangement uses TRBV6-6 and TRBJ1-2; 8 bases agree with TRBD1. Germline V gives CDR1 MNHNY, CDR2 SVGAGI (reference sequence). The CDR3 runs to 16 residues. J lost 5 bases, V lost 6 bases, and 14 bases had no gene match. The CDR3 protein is CASRENRDRPSYGYTF. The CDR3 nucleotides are TGTGCCAGCAGAGAGAACCGGGACAGGCCTTCGTATGGCTACACCTTC.

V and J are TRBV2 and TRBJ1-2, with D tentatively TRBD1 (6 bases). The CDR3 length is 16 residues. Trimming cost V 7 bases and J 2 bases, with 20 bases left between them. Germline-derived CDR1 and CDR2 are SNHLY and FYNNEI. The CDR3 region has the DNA TGTGCCAGCACCTACCTGCCGGACAGCGTAAACTATGGCTACACCTTC. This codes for CASTYLPDSVNYGYTF.

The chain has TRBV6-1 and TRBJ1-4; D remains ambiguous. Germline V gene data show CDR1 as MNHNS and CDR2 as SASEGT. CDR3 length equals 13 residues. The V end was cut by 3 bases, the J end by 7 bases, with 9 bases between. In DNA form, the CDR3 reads TGTGCCAGCAGTGACTGGCAGACTGAAAAACTGTTTTTT. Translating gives CASSDWQTEKLFF.

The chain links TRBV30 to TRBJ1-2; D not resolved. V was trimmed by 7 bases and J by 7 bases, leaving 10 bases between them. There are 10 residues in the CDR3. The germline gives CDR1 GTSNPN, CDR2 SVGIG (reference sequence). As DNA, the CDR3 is TGTGCCTCACACCGTGGTGGCTACACCTTC. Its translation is CASHRGGYTF.

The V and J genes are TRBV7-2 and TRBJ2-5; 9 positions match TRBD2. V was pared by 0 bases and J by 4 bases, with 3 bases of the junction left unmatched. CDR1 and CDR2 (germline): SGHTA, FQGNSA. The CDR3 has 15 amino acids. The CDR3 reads CASSLARGGRETQYF. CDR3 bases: TGTGCCAGCAGCTTAGCGCGGGGGGGAAGAGAGACCCAGTACTTC. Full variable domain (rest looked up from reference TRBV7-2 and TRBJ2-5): GAGVSQSPSNKVTEKGKDVELRCDPISGHTALYWYRQSLGQGLEFLIYFQGNSAPDKSGLPSDRFSAERTGGSVSTLTIQRTQQEDSAVYLCASSLARGGRETQYFGPGTRLLVL.

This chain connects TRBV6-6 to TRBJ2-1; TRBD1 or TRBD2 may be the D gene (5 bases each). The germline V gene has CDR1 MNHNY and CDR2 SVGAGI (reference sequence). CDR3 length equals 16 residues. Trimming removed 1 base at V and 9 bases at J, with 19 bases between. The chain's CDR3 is CASSYLMGRGSSEQFF. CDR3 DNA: TGTGCCAGCAGTTACTTAATGGGACGGGGCTCCAGTGAGCAGTTCTTC.

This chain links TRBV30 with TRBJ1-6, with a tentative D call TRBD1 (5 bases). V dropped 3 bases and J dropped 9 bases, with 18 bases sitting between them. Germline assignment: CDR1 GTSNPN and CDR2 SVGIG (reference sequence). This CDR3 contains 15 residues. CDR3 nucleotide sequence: TGTGCCTGGAGCGGCGACACAGGCTTAGGTTCACCCCTCCACTTT. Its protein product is CAWSGDTGLGSPLHF.

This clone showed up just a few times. CDR3 amino acids: CASSFRDRGNEKLFF. CDR3 bases: TGTGCCAGCAGCTTCCGGGACAGGGGTAATGAAAAACTGTTTTTT. V usage is TRBV5-4 and J usage is TRBJ1-4; 10 nucleotides line up with TRBD1. The CDR3 has 15 amino acids. Germline trimming cut 2 bases from V and 4 bases from J; bases unmatched to any gene: 2. Germline lookup yields CDR1 SGHNT and CDR2 YYREEE (reference sequence). The whole variable domain, filled in from reference TRBV5-4 and TRBJ1-4, reads ETGVTQSPTHLIKTRGQQVTLRCSSQSGHNTVSWYQQALGQGPQFIFQYYREEENGRGNFPPRFSGLQFPNYSSELNVNALELDDSALYLCASSFRDRGNEKLFFGSGTQLSVL.

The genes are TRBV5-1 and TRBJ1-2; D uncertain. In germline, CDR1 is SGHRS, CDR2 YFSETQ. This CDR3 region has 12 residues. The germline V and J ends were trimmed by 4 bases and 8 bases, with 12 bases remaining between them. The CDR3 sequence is CASSNVGEGYTF. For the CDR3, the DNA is TGCGCCAGCAGCAACGTAGGAGAGGGCTACACCTTC. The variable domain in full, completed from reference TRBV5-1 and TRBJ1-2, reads KAGVTQTPRYLIKTRGQQVTLSCSPISGHRSVSWYQQTPGQGLQFLFEYFSETQRNKGNFPGRFSGRQFSNSRSEMNVSTLELGDSALYLCASSNVGEGYTFGSGTRLTVV.

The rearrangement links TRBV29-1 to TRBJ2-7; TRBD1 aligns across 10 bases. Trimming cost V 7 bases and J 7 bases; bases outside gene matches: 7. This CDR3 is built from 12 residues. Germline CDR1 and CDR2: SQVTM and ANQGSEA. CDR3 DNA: TGCAGCGCCCGACAGGGGGCTGGGGAGCAGTACTTC. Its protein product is CSARQGAGEQYF.

CDR3 coding DNA: TGTGCCAGCAGCTCGTGGACGGGGGCCGCCTATGGCTACACCTTC. It yields the protein CASSSWTGAAYGYTF. The chain has TRBV5-8 and TRBJ1-2; D perhaps matches TRBD1 (6 bases). CDR1 and CDR2 (germline): SGHTS, YDEGEE. The CDR3 is 15 residues long. V lost 3 bases to trimming and J lost 4 bases, with 16 bases between them.

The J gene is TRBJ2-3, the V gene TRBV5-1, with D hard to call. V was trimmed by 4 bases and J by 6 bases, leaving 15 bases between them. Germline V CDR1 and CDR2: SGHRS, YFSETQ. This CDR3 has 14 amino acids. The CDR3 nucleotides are TGCGCCAGCAGCCTCCGGACGGATGCGGATACGCAGTATTTT. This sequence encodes CASSLRTDADTQYF.

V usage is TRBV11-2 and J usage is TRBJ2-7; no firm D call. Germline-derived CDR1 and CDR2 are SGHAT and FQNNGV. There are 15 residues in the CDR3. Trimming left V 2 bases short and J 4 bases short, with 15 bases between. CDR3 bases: TGTGCCAGCAGCTTATCCGCCCGAGTTGAGTACGAGCAGTACTTC. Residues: CASSLSARVEYEQYF.

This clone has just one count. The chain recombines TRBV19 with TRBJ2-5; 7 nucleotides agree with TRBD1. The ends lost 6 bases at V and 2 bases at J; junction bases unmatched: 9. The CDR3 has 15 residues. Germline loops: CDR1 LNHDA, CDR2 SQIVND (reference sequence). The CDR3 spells CASSRGTDLQETQYF. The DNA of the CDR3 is TGTGCCAGTAGCCGAGGGACAGACCTGCAAGAGACCCAGTACTTC. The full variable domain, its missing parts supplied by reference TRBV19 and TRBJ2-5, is DGGITQSPKYLFRKEGQNVTLSCEQNLNHDAMYWYRQDPGQGLRLIYYSQIVNDFQKGDIAEGYSVSREKKESFPLTVTSAQKNPTAFYLCASSRGTDLQETQYFGPGTRLLVL.